A selection of T cell receptor beta chains follows, all from one sample in a study of identical twins. Via MiXCR, TCRdb re-called the 5' RACE reads, giving one row per CDR3 protein. The table shows nearly 900,000 distinct CDR3 sequences, with around 12% occurring only once. These sequences were also reported in another study, on yellow fever vaccine responses in identical twins.

What was sequenced was PBMCs. All receptors derive from a woman aged 18-29 years in good health. CDR3s leave out the opening cysteine and the closing phenylalanine or tryptophan. A D gene is named only where the DNA matches it firmly.

cdr3_aa: ASSERENLAKNIQY
j_call: TRBJ2-4
v_call: TRBV2
d_call: .

cdr3_aa: ASSLGHLSFDYEQY
j_call: TRBJ2-7
v_call: TRBV5-1
d_call: .

cdr3_aa: ASSLRDRDDEQY
j_call: TRBJ2-7
v_call: TRBV6-1
d_call: TRBD1

cdr3_aa: SARDLPAGETLYEQY
j_call: TRBJ2-7
v_call: TRBV20-1
d_call: .

cdr3_aa: ASSVRAASQETQY
j_call: TRBJ2-5
v_call: TRBV2
d_call: .

cdr3_aa: ASSFTTGGTANTEAF
j_call: TRBJ1-1
v_call: TRBV11-1
d_call: TRBD1

cdr3_aa: ASSFVSGQGGQPQH
j_call: TRBJ1-5
v_call: TRBV27
d_call: TRBD1

cdr3_aa: ASSYFSNQPQH
j_call: TRBJ1-5
v_call: TRBV6-5
d_call: .

cdr3_aa: ASSPTGGGDQPQH
j_call: TRBJ1-5
v_call: TRBV7-9
d_call: TRBD1

cdr3_aa: SARVSFLVNEQF
j_call: TRBJ2-1
v_call: TRBV20-1
d_call: .

cdr3_aa: ASNVFQRGTGELF
j_call: TRBJ2-2
v_call: TRBV7-8
d_call: .

cdr3_aa: AISDSRIGGYT
j_call: TRBJ1-2
v_call: TRBV10-3
d_call: .

cdr3_aa: ASSTTGLKYEQY
j_call: TRBJ2-7
v_call: TRBV7-2
d_call: TRBD2

cdr3_aa: ASSQELAGATDTQY
j_call: TRBJ2-3
v_call: TRBV3-1
d_call: TRBD2

cdr3_aa: ASRGQGNYEQY
j_call: TRBJ2-7
v_call: TRBV12-3/TRBV12-4
d_call: TRBD1

cdr3_aa: ASSLAGAQH
j_call: TRBJ1-5
v_call: TRBV7-8
d_call: .

cdr3_aa: ASSQAPRLSAYEQY
j_call: TRBJ2-7
v_call: TRBV3-1
d_call: .

cdr3_aa: ASSLLDRDSGELF
j_call: TRBJ2-2
v_call: TRBV3-1
d_call: TRBD1

cdr3_aa: ASKGLRGLGAF
j_call: TRBJ1-1
v_call: TRBV12-3/TRBV12-4
d_call: .

cdr3_aa: ASSEEGSITYEQY
j_call: TRBJ2-7
v_call: TRBV2
d_call: .

cdr3_aa: VSSQAGTSGTDTQY
j_call: TRBJ2-3
v_call: TRBV4-2
d_call: TRBD2

cdr3_aa: ASSSLRAREHSGNTIY
j_call: TRBJ1-3
v_call: TRBV11-1
d_call: .

cdr3_aa: ASSPGDIPGQPQH
j_call: TRBJ1-5
v_call: TRBV18
d_call: .

cdr3_aa: ASSLRPGQGNTEAF
j_call: TRBJ1-1
v_call: TRBV7-9
d_call: TRBD1

cdr3_aa: ASSRDRVQPQH
j_call: TRBJ1-5
v_call: TRBV6-1
d_call: TRBD1

cdr3_aa: SALRDRSSYEQY
j_call: TRBJ2-7
v_call: TRBV20-1
d_call: TRBD1

cdr3_aa: ATSRAWGTGLTDTQY
j_call: TRBJ2-3
v_call: TRBV15
d_call: TRBD1